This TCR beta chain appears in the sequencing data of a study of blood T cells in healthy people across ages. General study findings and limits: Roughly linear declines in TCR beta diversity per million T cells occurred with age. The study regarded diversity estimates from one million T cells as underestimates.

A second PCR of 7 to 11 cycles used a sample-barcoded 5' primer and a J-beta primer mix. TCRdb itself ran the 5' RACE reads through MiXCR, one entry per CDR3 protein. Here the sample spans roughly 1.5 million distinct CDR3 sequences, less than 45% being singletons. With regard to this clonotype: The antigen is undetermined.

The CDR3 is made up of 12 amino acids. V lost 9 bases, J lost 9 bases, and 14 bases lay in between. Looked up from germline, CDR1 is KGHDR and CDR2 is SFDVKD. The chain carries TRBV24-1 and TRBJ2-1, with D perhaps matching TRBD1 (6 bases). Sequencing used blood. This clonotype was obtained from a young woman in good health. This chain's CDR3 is CATRDINGEQFF. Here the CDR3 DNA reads TGTGCCACCCGGGACATAAATGGTGAGCAGTTCTTC.